The rows below give T cell receptor beta chains drawn from one sample of a study of cytomegalovirus exposure and HLA in healthy donors. The protocol was immunoSEQ multiplex PCR, while the TCRdb copy is restricted to in-frame clones and leaves out a portion. The table has 85,000 to 90,000 clones, approximately 76% seen once; the top ten hold 10%. The source material was PBMCs. The source is a man younger than 40 in good health and CMV-seropositive. CDR3s include the opening cysteine and the closing phenylalanine or tryptophan. Each record gives: V gene, clone size, J gene, D gene, CDR3 DNA, CDR3 protein. A D gene is named only where the DNA matches it firmly. The size of a clone is reported for some rows only, either as once, few or many, or as a class for expanded clones.

TRBV7-9,.,TRBJ1-6,TRBD1,TGTGCCAGCAGCTCGCTCTGGGACAGGGGGCCGGTTTCACCCCTCCACTTT,CASSSLWDRGPVSPLHF
TRBV14,.,TRBJ1-2,.,TGTGCCAGCAGCCAAGGGAGGTTGGTCTATGGCTACACCTTC,CASSQGRLVYGYTF
TRBV4-2,few,TRBJ1-6,.,TGTGCCAGCAGCCAAGATCTACGGGGGTACAGCTCCTATAATTCACCCCTCCACTTT,CASSQDLRGYSSYNSPLHF
TRBV6-5,.,TRBJ1-6,TRBD1,TGTGCCAGCAGGTCTCCCGGGACAGGTAGTTCACCCCTCCACTTT,CASRSPGTGSSPLHF
TRBV2,.,TRBJ1-2,.,TGTGCCAGCAATCCTATGCAGGGGACCTATGGCTACACCTTC,CASNPMQGTYGYTF
TRBV25-1,.,TRBJ1-6,TRBD1,TGTGCCAGCAGTGAATCCGGGACAGGGGGTTCACCCCTCCACTTT,CASSESGTGGSPLHF
TRBV9,once,TRBJ2-5,TRBD2,TGTGCCAGCAGCGTATCCGGGACTAGCGGGCAAGAGACCCAGTACTTC,CASSVSGTSGQETQYF
TRBV29-1,.,TRBJ1-3,.,TGCAGCGTTCCAGGGCCTGGAAACACCATATATTTT,CSVPGPGNTIYF
TRBV9,.,TRBJ1-6,.,TGTGCCAGCAGCCAGGGGTCCAAGTCGTATAATTCACCCCTCCACTTT,CASSQGSKSYNSPLHF
TRBV25-1,.,TRBJ1-2,.,TGTGCCAGCAGTGAATATACAACCGCTCGCTATGGCTACACCTTC,CASSEYTTARYGYTF
TRBV11-2,.,TRBJ2-6,.,TGTGCCAGCAGCTTATCCGGACAGCAACTCGGGGCCAACGTCCTGACTTTC,CASSLSGQQLGANVLTF
TRBV5-1,.,TRBJ1-4,.,TGCGCCAGCAGCAAACTATCAGGAGGTGAAAAACTGTTTTTT,CASSKLSGGEKLFF
TRBV5-1,once,TRBJ1-1,.,TGCGCCAGCAGCTTCGGAGGCAACACTGAAGCTTTCTTT,CASSFGGNTEAFF
TRBV5-1,.,TRBJ2-5,TRBD1,TGCGCCAGCACCAGGACAGGGGGTTGGGAGGAGGCCCAGTACTTC,CASTRTGGWEEAQYF
TRBV10-3,.,TRBJ1-2,TRBD1,TGTGCCATCAGTGAGGAGGGGGCGCGCCTACCCTATGGCTACACCTTC,CAISEEGARLPYGYTF
TRBV4-1,.,TRBJ2-1,.,TGCGTCAGCAGCCAAGTAGGGCGGGGGCTACACAATGAGCAGTTCTTC,CVSSQVGRGLHNEQFF
TRBV5-1,once,TRBJ2-2,.,TGCGCCAGCGGGCCGGGGACTGAGAACACCGGGGAGCTGTTTTTT,CASGPGTENTGELFF